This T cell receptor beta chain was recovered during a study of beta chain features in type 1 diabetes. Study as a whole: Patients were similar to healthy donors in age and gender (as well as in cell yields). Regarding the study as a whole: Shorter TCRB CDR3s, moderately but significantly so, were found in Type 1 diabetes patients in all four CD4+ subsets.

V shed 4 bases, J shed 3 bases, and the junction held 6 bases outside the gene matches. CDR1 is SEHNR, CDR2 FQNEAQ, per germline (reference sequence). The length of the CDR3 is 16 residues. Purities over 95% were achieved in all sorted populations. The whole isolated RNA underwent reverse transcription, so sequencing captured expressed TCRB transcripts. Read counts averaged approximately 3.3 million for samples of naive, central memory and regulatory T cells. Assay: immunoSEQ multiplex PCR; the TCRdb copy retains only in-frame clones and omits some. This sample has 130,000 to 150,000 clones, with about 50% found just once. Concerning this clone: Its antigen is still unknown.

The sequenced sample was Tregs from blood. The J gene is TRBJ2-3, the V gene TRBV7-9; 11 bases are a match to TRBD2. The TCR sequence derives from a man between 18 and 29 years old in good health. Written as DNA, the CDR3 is TGTGCCAGCAGCTGGCTAGCGGGGGGCCTGACAGATACGCAGTATTTT. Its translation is CASSWLAGGLTDTQYF.